This T cell receptor (beta chain) was profiled in a study of monozygotic twins with inflammatory bowel disease. TCRdb reprocessed the 5' RACE reads and keeps a single row for each CDR3 protein, giving no DNA. Its clone listing holds more than 350,000 distinct CDR3 sequences. Findings of the study overall: The authors note that differing immunosuppressive treatments may have added variability to patient repertoires.

Comment on this clonotype: Its antigen is currently unknown.

Sequenced: blood. The receptor comes from a human donor with ulcerative colitis or Crohn's disease, or a healthy co-twin of an affected twin (not recorded which).

The CDR3 loop reads CAWSRDFGSSYNEQFF. The chain carries TRBV30 and TRBJ2-1; the TRBD2 assignment by TCRdb is unverifiable without DNA. Germline V gene lookup returns CDR1 GTSNPN and CDR2 SVGIG (reference sequence). The CDR3 runs to 16 residues.